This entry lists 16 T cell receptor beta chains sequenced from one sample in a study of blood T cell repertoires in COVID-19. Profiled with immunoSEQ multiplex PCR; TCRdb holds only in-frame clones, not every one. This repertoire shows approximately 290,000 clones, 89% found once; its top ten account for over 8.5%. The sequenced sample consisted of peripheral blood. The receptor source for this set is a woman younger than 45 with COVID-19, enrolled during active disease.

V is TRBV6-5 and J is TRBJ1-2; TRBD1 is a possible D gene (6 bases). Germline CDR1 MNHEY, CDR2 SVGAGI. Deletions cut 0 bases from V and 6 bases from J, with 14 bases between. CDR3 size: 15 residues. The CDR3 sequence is CASSYSNRGANGYTF. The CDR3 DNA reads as TGTGCCAGCAGTTACTCGAATCGGGGGGCAAATGGCTACACCTTC.

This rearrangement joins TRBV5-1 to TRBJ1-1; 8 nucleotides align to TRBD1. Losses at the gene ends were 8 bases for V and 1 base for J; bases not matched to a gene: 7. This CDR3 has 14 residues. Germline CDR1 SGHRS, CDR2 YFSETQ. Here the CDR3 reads CASRTGNSNTEAFF. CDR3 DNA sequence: TGCGCCAGTCGGACAGGGAATTCGAACACTGAAGCTTTCTTT.

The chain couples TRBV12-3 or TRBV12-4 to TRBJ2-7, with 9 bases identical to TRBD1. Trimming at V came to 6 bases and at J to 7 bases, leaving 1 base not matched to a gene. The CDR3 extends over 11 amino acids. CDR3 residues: CASRDRGEQYF. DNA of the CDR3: TGTGCCAGCAGGGACAGGGGAGAGCAGTACTTC.

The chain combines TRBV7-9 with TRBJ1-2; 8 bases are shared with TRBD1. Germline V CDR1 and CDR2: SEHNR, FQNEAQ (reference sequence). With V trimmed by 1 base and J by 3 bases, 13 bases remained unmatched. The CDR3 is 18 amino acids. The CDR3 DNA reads TGTGCCAGCAGCTTAGGCCGCGACTCCCCGGGACAGGACTATGGCTACACCTTC. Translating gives CASSLGRDSPGQDYGYTF.

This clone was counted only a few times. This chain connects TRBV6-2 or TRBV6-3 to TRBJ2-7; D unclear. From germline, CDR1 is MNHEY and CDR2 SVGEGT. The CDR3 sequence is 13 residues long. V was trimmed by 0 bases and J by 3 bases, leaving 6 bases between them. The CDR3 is CASSYSHFYEQYF. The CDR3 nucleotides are TGTGCCAGCAGTTACTCCCACTTCTACGAGCAGTACTTC.

The CDR3 coding sequence is TGTGCCAGCAGCCCAGCGGGGGGCTACAATGAGCAGTTCTTC. It yields the protein CASSPAGGYNEQFF. The V gene is TRBV2, the J gene TRBJ2-1; 9 positions agree with TRBD2. This CDR3 spans 14 amino acids. With 6 bases clipped from V and 3 bases from J, the junction kept 3 bases outside the gene matches. Per germline, CDR1 SNHLY and CDR2 FYNNEI.

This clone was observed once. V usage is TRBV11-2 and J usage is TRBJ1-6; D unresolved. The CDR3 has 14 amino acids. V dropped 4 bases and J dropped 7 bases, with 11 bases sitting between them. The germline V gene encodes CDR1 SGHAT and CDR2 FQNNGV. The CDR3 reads CASSSPRYNSPLHF. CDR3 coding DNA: TGTGCCAGCAGCTCCCCCAGGTACAATTCACCCCTCCACTTT.

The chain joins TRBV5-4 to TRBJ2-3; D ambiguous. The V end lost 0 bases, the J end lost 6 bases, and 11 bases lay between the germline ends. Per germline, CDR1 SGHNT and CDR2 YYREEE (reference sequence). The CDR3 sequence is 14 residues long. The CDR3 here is CASSLAFQVDTQYF. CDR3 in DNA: TGTGCCAGCAGCTTGGCATTTCAGGTTGATACGCAGTATTTT.

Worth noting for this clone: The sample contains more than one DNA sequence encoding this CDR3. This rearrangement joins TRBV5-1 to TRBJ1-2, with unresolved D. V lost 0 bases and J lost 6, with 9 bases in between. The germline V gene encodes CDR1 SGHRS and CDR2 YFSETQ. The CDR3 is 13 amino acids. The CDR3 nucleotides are TGCGCCAGCAGCTTGGCGGGCGGGGATGGCTACACCTTC. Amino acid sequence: CASSLAGGDGYTF.

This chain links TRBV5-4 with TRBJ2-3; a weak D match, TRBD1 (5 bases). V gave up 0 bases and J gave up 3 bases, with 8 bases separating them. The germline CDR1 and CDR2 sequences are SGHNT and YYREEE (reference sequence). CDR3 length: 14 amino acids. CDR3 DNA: TGTGCCAGCAGCTTGGGCAGGACAACAGATACGCAGTATTTT. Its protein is CASSLGRTTDTQYF.

In nucleotides, the CDR3 is TGTGCCAGCATTAGGACAGGAGAGGGCTACACCTTC. Residues: CASIRTGEGYTF. The chain recombines TRBV2 with TRBJ1-2; 7 bases fit TRBD1. Germline CDR1 is SNHLY and CDR2 is FYNNEI. Trimming cost V 7 bases and J 8 bases; bases outside gene matches: 7. CDR3 size: 12 residues.

The CDR3 DNA reads TGTGCCAGCAGTTACTCAGAGGCTCGCGGCTACACCTTC. This encodes CASSYSEARGYTF. The chain links TRBV6-5 to TRBJ1-2; no firm D call. The germline CDR1 and CDR2 sequences are MNHEY and SVGAGI. This CDR3 has 13 amino acids. The germline V and J ends were trimmed by 0 bases and 8 bases, with 10 bases remaining between them.

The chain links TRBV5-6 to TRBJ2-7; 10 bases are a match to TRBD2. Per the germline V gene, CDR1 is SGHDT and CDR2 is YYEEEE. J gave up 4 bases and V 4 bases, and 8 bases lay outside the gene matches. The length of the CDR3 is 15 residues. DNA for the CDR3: TGTGCCAGCAGCCCAAGCGGGGGGGCGGAATACGAGCAGTACTTC. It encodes CASSPSGGAEYEQYF.

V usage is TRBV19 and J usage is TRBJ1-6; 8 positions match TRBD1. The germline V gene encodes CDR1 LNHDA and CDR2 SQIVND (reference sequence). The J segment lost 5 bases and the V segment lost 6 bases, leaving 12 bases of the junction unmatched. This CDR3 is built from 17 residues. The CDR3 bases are TGTGCCAGTAGCCCCCGCCCAGGGGGCATGGATAATTCACCCCTCCACTTT. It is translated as CASSPRPGGMDNSPLHF.

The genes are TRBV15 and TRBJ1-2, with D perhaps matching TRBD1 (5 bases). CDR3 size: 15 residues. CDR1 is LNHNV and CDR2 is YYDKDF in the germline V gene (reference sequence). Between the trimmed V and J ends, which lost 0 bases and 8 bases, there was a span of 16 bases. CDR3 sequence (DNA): TGTGCCACCAGCAGAGAGCTGGAGGGACTGGAAGGCTACACCTTC. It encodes CATSRELEGLEGYTF.

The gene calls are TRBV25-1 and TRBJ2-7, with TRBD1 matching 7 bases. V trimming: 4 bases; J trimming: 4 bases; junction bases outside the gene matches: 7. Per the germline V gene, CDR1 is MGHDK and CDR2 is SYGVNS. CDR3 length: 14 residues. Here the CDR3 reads CASSGPGQTYEQYF. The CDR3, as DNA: TGTGCCAGCAGTGGTCCGGGACAGACGTACGAGCAGTACTTC.